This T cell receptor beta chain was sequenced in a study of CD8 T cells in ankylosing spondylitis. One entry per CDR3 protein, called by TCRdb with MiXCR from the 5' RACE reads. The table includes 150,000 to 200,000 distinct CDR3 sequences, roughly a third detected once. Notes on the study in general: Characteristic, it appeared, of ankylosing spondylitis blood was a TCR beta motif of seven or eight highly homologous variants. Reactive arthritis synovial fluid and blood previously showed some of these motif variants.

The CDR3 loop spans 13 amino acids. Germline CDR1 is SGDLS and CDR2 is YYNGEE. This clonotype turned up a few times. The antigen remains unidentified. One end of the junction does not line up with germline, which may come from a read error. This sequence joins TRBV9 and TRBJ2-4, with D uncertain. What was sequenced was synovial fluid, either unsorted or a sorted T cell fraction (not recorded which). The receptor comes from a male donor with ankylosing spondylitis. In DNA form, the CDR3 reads TGTGCCAGCAGCGTAGCCCCCTGGAGTAGACTGGACTTC. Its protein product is CASSVAPWSRLDF.